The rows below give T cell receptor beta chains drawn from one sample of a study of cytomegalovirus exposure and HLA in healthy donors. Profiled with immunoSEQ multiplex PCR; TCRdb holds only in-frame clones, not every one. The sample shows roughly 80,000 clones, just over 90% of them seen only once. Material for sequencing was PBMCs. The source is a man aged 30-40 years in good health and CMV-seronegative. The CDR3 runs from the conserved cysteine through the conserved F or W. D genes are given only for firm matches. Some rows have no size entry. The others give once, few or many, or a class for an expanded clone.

TGTGCCAGCAGGACGCCAGGGTTGAACACTGAAGCTTTCTTT CASRTPGLNTEAFF TRBJ1-1 TRBV28 . .
TGTGCCAGCAGTCGACGTGGAGGGACCAAAAACATTCAGTACTTC CASSRRGGTKNIQYF TRBJ2-4 TRBV6-5 . .
TGCGCCAGCAGCTTGGGTGGCGGAAGCTCCTACGAGCAGTACTTC CASSLGGGSSYEQYF TRBJ2-7 TRBV5-1 . .
TGTGCCAGCACCCCCTCGACACTCCTCCAAGAGACCCAGTACTTC CASTPSTLLQETQYF TRBJ2-5 TRBV9 . once
TGTGCCATCAGTGCCGGACAGGGGGCGGATGAAAAACTGTTTTTT CAISAGQGADEKLFF TRBJ1-4 TRBV10-3 TRBD1 .
TGTGCCAGCGCTACAGGTTTGAACACTGAAGCTTTCTTT CASATGLNTEAFF TRBJ1-1 TRBV27 . .
TGTGCCAGTAGTATAGAGGTACAGGTGGGCACTGAAGCTTTCTTT CASSIEVQVGTEAFF TRBJ1-1 TRBV19 . .
TGTGCCAGCAGCCCCAAGACAGGCCGTCATGGCTACACCTTC CASSPKTGRHGYTF TRBJ1-2 TRBV16 . .
TGTGCCAGCAGCGTCACAGGGTCCAATTCACCCCTCCACTTT CASSVTGSNSPLHF TRBJ1-6 TRBV7-6 . .
TGTGCCAGCAGCCGGAGCGGGAGGTTTAACGAGCAGTACTTC CASSRSGRFNEQYF TRBJ2-7 TRBV14 TRBD2 .
TGTGCCAGCAGTTCAACCAGGGGAACTAATGAAAAACTGTTTTTT CASSSTRGTNEKLFF TRBJ1-4 TRBV28 . few
TGTGCCAGCAGCCTCCGAATGGGCGAGAATCAGCCCCAGCATTTT CASSLRMGENQPQHF TRBJ1-5 TRBV7-8 . .
TGTGCCACCAGCAGAGACGGTGGCGAGCAGTACTTC CATSRDGGEQYF TRBJ2-7 TRBV15 . .
TGCGCCAGCACGATGGACAGGGGTGGTGAAGCTTTCTTT CASTMDRGGEAFF TRBJ1-1 TRBV5-1 TRBD1 few
TGTGCCAGCAGCCGTAACTCCGGAAACACCATATATTTT CASSRNSGNTIYF TRBJ1-3 TRBV11-2 . .
TGTGCCAGCAGTTACTCGACCGGGAGGGCCGGGGGGGACTTC CASSYSTGRAGGDF TRBJ2-7 TRBV6-6 TRBD2 .
TGTGCCAGCAGTGACAGGGCCCGCACAGATACGCAGTATTTT CASSDRARTDTQYF TRBJ2-3 TRBV2 . .
TGTGCCAGCAGCTTTCGACCCCAAGGGAGAATTCGGGATGAGCAGTTCTTC CASSFRPQGRIRDEQFF TRBJ2-1 TRBV11-2 . once
TGTGCCAGCTCCCAAGCCCTTACTAATGAAAAACTGTTTTTT CASSQALTNEKLFF TRBJ1-4 TRBV18 . .
TGCGCCAGCAGCTTCTTTTTAGCGGGAGCGAACGAGCAGTACTTC CASSFFLAGANEQYF TRBJ2-7 TRBV5-1 TRBD2 .
TGCGCCAGCAGCTTGGGGCTGCGGGTGGACGAGCAGTACTTC CASSLGLRVDEQYF TRBJ2-7 TRBV5-1 . .
TGTGCCAGCAGTGAAGGGACAAGAAGCAATCAGCCCCAGCATTTT CASSEGTRSNQPQHF TRBJ1-5 TRBV6-1 . .
TGTGCCGGACAGGGTACCTACGAGCAGTACTTC CAGQGTYEQYF TRBJ2-7 TRBV7-9 TRBD1 .
TGTGCCACCAGCAGAGCCCCGACAGAATATGGCTACACCTTC CATSRAPTEYGYTF TRBJ1-2 TRBV15 . .
TGTGCCAGCAGCTCGAGCAGACTAGCGGGGACCTACGAGCAGTACTTC CASSSSRLAGTYEQYF TRBJ2-7 TRBV7-2 TRBD2 .
TGTGCCACTATTAACGACTATGGCTACACCTTC CATINDYGYTF TRBJ1-2 TRBV19 . few
TGTGCCAGCAGCTTAGGGGGCGGGGGACACTACACTGAAGCTTTCTTT CASSLGGGGHYTEAFF TRBJ1-1 TRBV7-2 . .
TGTGCCAGCAGTACAGGGGGCAACACTGAAGCTTTCTTT CASSTGGNTEAFF TRBJ1-1 TRBV6-5 TRBD1 .